The 28 T cell receptor beta chains below were found in one sample sequenced in a study of T cells in Graves' hyperthyroidism and ophthalmopathy. TCR beta CDR3 regions were amplified from RNA. HTBI primers were the set used in a first-round RT-PCR of the TCR CDR3. TCRdb reprocessed the multiplex PCR reads via MiXCR and lists one record per CDR3 protein. This sample yields more than 500,000 distinct CDR3 sequences, of which 46% are seen a single time; approximately 44% belongs to the top ten. Material: peripheral blood or thyroid tissue (not recorded which). These receptors came from an adult woman with Graves' disease, either hyperthyroidism or ophthalmopathy (not recorded which).

J is TRBJ1-1 and V is TRBV20-1; 7 nucleotides line up with TRBD1. The CDR3 extends over 15 amino acids. Germline loops: CDR1 DFQATT, CDR2 SNEGSKA (reference sequence). V lost 1 base to trimming and J lost 6 bases; unmatched junction nucleotides: 11. The CDR3 DNA sequence: TGCAGTGCTAGAGTAGCGGGAGGGGGCGTGTCTGAAGCTTTCTTT. It codes for CSARVAGGGVSEAFF.

Comments on this clonotype: Its ends do not fully match the called genes, so a read error is possible. The gene calls are TRBV25-1 and TRBJ1-2, with D possibly matching TRBD1 (5 bases). Germline CDR1 is MGHDK and CDR2 is SYGVNS. The CDR3 has 13 amino acids. CDR3 in DNA: TGTGCCAACAGTTTAGCCAGGGAATATGGCTACACCTTC. Translated: CANSLAREYGYTF.

This clonotype occurred once. This sequence joins TRBV10-2 and TRBJ1-3; D unresolved. Germline CDR1 and CDR2: WSHSY and SAAADI. Trimming removed 7 bases from V and 0 bases from J, with 7 bases in between. This CDR3 is 13 amino acids long. This CDR3 is CASTGNSGNTIYF. DNA for the CDR3: TGCGCCAGCACTGGTAACTCTGGAAACACCATATATTTT.

This clonotype showed up just once. The conserved closing phenylalanine or tryptophan is absent in this CDR3, likely reflecting a read error. No DNA is shown, since the ends of the CDR3 on it are uncertain; the CDR3 is the one TCRdb lists. This rearrangement joins TRBV7-3 to TRBJ2-2; the D segment call TRBD2 is taken from the table without a DNA check. CDR1 and CDR2 from the germline V gene are SGHTA and FQGTGA. The CDR3 adds up to 9 amino acids, both ends counted. Here the CDR3 reads CASSPYGLA.

CDR3 in DNA: TGTGCCAGCAGTGAACTAGGGACACCCTACAATGAGCAGTTCTTC. Protein: CASSELGTPYNEQFF. V gene TRBV6-1 combines with J gene TRBJ2-1; TRBD1 is a possible D gene (6 bases). The V gene's germline CDR1 is MNHNS and CDR2 SASEGT. Trimming took 2 bases from V and 2 from J, leaving 10 bases between them. This CDR3 has 15 residues.

In this sample, this clonotype turned up many times. The chain recombines TRBV4-1 with TRBJ2-5; TRBD1 matches at 9 bases. Germline CDR1 is MGHRA and CDR2 is YSYEKL. This CDR3 has 17 residues. The trim removed 1 base at V and 1 base at J, leaving 7 bases unmatched. In DNA form, the CDR3 reads TGCGCCAGCAGCCAAGGTCGACAGGGGGTCTTCCAAGAGACCCAGTACTTC. This sequence encodes CASSQGRQGVFQETQYF.

This chain connects TRBV10-3 to TRBJ1-1; no reliable D call. The CDR3 spans 16 residues. V lost 4 bases to trimming and J lost 6 bases, with 21 bases between them. The germline gives CDR1 ENHRY, CDR2 SYGVKD. The chain's CDR3 is CAISADEDRVLAEAFF. CDR3 nucleotide sequence: TGTGCCATCAGTGCGGACGAGGATCGGGTATTGGCTGAAGCTTTCTTT.

In this sample, this clonotype turned up many times. The chain couples TRBV28 to TRBJ1-5; D remains unclear. CDR1 and CDR2 (germline): MDHEN, SYDVKM. CDR3 length: 15 residues. V was cut by 6 bases and J by 0 bases, with 12 bases left in between. This CDR3 is CASRPAFFSNQPQHF. CDR3 bases: TGTGCCAGCAGACCGGCGTTCTTTAGCAATCAGCCCCAGCATTTT.

This rearrangement joins TRBV15 to TRBJ1-3; no clear D gene. V was shortened by 0 bases and J by 3 bases, with 12 bases between the two germline ends. CDR1 and CDR2 from the germline V gene are LNHNV and YYDKDF (reference sequence). The CDR3 spans 16 residues. The CDR3 DNA follows: TGTGCCACCAGCAGAGATTCGGCAGGACTTGGAAACACCATATATTTT. Residues: CATSRDSAGLGNTIYF.

This clonotype was picked up many times. V gene TRBV7-8 combines with J gene TRBJ1-5, with D perhaps TRBD1 (5 bases). The CDR3 spans 15 residues. V was clipped by 6 bases and J by 0 bases, with 12 bases between them. Germline-derived CDR1 and CDR2 are SGHVS and FQNEAQ. DNA for the CDR3: TGTGCCAGCAGGTCGACAGAGAATAGCAATCAGCCCCAGCATTTT. It translates to CASRSTENSNQPQHF.

The J gene is TRBJ1-2, the V gene TRBV30; D unclear. The CDR3 is made up of 15 amino acids. The V end was cut by 0 bases, the J end by 0 bases, with 11 bases between. Germline loops: CDR1 GTSNPN, CDR2 SVGIG (reference sequence). CDR3: CAWSVPGPPNYGYTF. CDR3 nucleotide sequence: TGTGCCTGGAGTGTACCGGGTCCTCCTAACTATGGCTACACCTTC.

This clonotype was seen only a few times. The chain joins TRBV4-1 to TRBJ1-4; no clear D gene. The CDR3 length is 14 residues. The V and J ends lost 0 bases and 5 bases respectively, with 7 bases between them. Germline CDR1 and CDR2: MGHRA and YSYEKL. The CDR3 bases are TGCGCCAGCAGCCAAGAAGGGCACAATGAAAAACTGTTTTTT. Its protein product is CASSQEGHNEKLFF.

Only a few counts were recorded for this clonotype. The chain recombines TRBV30 with TRBJ1-5; D unresolved. Looked up from germline, CDR1 is GTSNPN and CDR2 is SVGIG (reference sequence). This CDR3 is 13 amino acids long. Between the trimmed V and J ends, which lost 6 bases and 0 bases, there was a span of 9 bases. The CDR3 region is CACNRDSNQPQHF. CDR3 bases: TGTGCCTGTAACAGAGATAGCAATCAGCCCCAGCATTTT.

This clonotype was detected only a few times. The chain uses TRBV12-3 or TRBV12-4 and TRBJ2-2; D uncertain. Trimming took off 3 bases at V and 1 base at J, with 6 bases between the two ends. This CDR3 is 14 amino acids long. The CDR3 protein is CASSFHGNTGELFF. The CDR3 DNA is TGTGCCAGCAGTTTTCACGGGAACACCGGGGAGCTGTTTTTT.

V is TRBV28 and J is TRBJ1-4; 10 nucleotides align to TRBD1. Looked up from germline, CDR1 is MDHEN and CDR2 is SYDVKM. The CDR3 extends over 16 amino acids. J gave up 7 bases and V 2 bases, and 7 bases lay outside the gene matches. The CDR3: CASSLPGQGIGEKLFF. The CDR3 DNA follows: TGTGCCAGCAGTTTACCGGGACAGGGGATAGGTGAAAAACTGTTTTTT.

The chain employs TRBV7-9 and TRBJ2-5; D is ambiguous. The CDR3 spans 13 residues. The germline V gene has CDR1 SEHNR and CDR2 FQNEAQ (reference sequence). Trimming cost V 5 bases and J 1 base, with 8 bases left between them. This CDR3 reads CASSHAFQETQYF. The CDR3 DNA reads as TGTGCCAGCAGCCACGCGTTCCAAGAGACCCAGTACTTC.

This clonotype showed up just a few times. The chain employs TRBV2 and TRBJ2-6, with no clear D. CDR3 size: 16 residues. The ends were cut back, 6 bases at V and 0 bases at J, with 12 bases in the middle. Germline V CDR1 and CDR2: SNHLY, FYNNEI. CDR3 nucleotide sequence: TGTGCCAGCAGCGAATCAGGTTCCTCTGGGGCCAACGTCCTGACTTTC. Its translation is CASSESGSSGANVLTF.

This clonotype was observed a few times. This rearrangement joins TRBV7-8 to TRBJ2-5, with 15 bases that match TRBD2. Trimming cost V 5 bases and J 9 bases; bases outside gene matches: 13. Germline V gene sequence: CDR1 SGHVS, CDR2 FQNEAQ. This CDR3 is built from 17 residues. CDR3 in DNA: TGTGCCAGCAGCACGAGATACGGGACTAGCGGGGGGTGGGCCCAGTACTTC. Its translation: CASSTRYGTSGGWAQYF.

V gene TRBV29-1 combines with J gene TRBJ1-2, with a weak D call TRBD1 (6 bases). Looked up from germline, CDR1 is SQVTM and CDR2 is ANQGSEA. V dropped 5 bases and J dropped 3 bases, with 10 bases sitting between them. The CDR3 covers 12 residues. The CDR3 region has the DNA TGCAGCGTTCCGTCAGGGGACTATGGCTACACCTTC. Protein: CSVPSGDYGYTF. Looking up the rest from reference TRBV29-1 and TRBJ1-2 gives the full variable domain: SAVISQKPSRDICQRGTSLTIQCQVDSQVTMMFWYRQQPGQSLTLIATANQGSEATYESGFVIDKFPISRPNLTFSTLTVSNMSPEDSSIYLCSVPSGDYGYTFGSGTRLTVV.

Ten or more counts support this clonotype. The chain recombines TRBV5-1 with TRBJ1-2; 9 positions agree with TRBD1. Looked up from germline, CDR1 is SGHRS and CDR2 is YFSETQ. The CDR3 contains 16 residues. With V trimmed by 4 bases and J by 3 bases, 10 bases remained unmatched. DNA of the CDR3: TGCGCCAGCAGCGACCAGGGACAGGGCCTGGACTATGGCTACACCTTC. Translated, it gives CASSDQGQGLDYGYTF.

Remarks on this clonotype: This clone may be a read error of a much larger clone one base away. The chain employs TRBV7-7 and TRBJ2-2; D is unresolved. This CDR3 is 14 amino acids long. Germline CDR1 SSHAT, CDR2 FNYEAQ (reference sequence). CDR3 sequence reads: CAGSLEANTGELFF. In DNA, the CDR3 is TGTGCTGGCAGCTTAGAAGCGAACACCGGGGAGCTGTTTTTT.

This clonotype came up a few times. The V and J genes are TRBV5-8 and TRBJ1-2, with a weak D call TRBD1 (5 bases). The V and J ends lost 4 bases and 4 bases respectively, with 20 bases between them. Per germline, CDR1 SGHTS and CDR2 YDEGEE. There are 16 residues in the CDR3. The CDR3 spells CASSGGFGSTIYGYTF. In DNA form, the CDR3 reads TGTGCCAGCAGCGGGGGATTTGGCAGCACTATCTATGGCTACACCTTC.

As to this clonotype: Its ends do not fully match the called genes, so a read error is possible. The rearrangement links TRBV10-1 to TRBJ2-2, with D possibly being TRBD1 (6 bases). CDR3 size: 16 residues. Germline values: CDR1 WNHNN, CDR2 SYGVQD (reference sequence). CDR3 region: CASSEQRNRDTGELFF. The CDR3, as DNA: TGCGCCAGCAGTGAACAACGAAACAGGGACACCGGGGAGCTGTTCTTT.

The genes are TRBV7-9 and TRBJ1-6; no clear D. Deletions cut 5 bases from V and 6 bases from J, with 14 bases between. The germline CDR1 and CDR2 sequences are SEHNR and FQNEAQ (reference sequence). The CDR3 runs to 15 residues. The DNA of the CDR3 is TGTGCCAGCAGCCCCCGAGCGGAGAGTAATTCACCCCTCCACTTT. It yields the protein CASSPRAESNSPLHF.

On this clonotype itself: A much larger clone sits a single nucleotide away, making a read error possible. V gene TRBV29-1 combines with J gene TRBJ1-2, with D possibly TRBD1 on 5 matching bases. Trimming cost V 6 bases and J 6 bases, with 17 bases left between them. The CDR3 has 13 amino acids. From germline, CDR1 is SQVTM and CDR2 ANQGSEA. The CDR3, as DNA: TGCAGCGTCCGACACTGGACAAACAATGGCTACACCTTC. It is translated as CSVRHWTNNGYTF.

This clonotype was found a few times. The chain recombines TRBV4-2 with TRBJ1-1; D is possibly TRBD1 (6 bases). This CDR3 contains 16 residues. Looked up from germline, CDR1 is LGHNA and CDR2 is YNFKEQ. Trimming stripped 0 bases from V and 0 bases from J, with 11 bases between. The chain's CDR3 is CASSQDGGAMNTEAFF. The CDR3 DNA sequence: TGTGCCAGCAGCCAAGATGGGGGGGCTATGAACACTGAAGCTTTCTTT.

The genes are TRBV7-6 and TRBJ2-5; TRBD1 matches 8 bases. The CDR3 spans 14 residues. With 7 bases clipped from V and 0 bases from J, the junction kept 4 bases outside the gene matches. Germline values: CDR1 SGHVS, CDR2 FNYEAQ. The CDR3 sequence: CASTGTGDQETQYF. Written as DNA, the CDR3 is TGTGCCAGCACCGGGACAGGAGACCAAGAGACCCAGTACTTC.

The gene calls are TRBV2 and TRBJ2-5; maybe TRBD1 (5 bases). Germline CDR1 and CDR2: SNHLY and FYNNEI. This CDR3 spans 15 amino acids. The V end lost 3 bases, the J end lost 4 bases, and 15 bases lay between the germline ends. Here the CDR3 reads CASSEGQGWGETQYF. As DNA, the CDR3 is TGTGCCAGCAGTGAGGGGCAGGGTTGGGGAGAGACCCAGTACTTC. The full variable domain, rest sourced from reference TRBV2 and TRBJ2-5, is EPEVTQTPSHQVTQMGQEVILRCVPISNHLYFYWYRQILGQKVEFLVSFYNNEISEKSEIFDDQFSVERPDGSNFTLKIRSTKLEDSAMYFCASSEGQGWGETQYFGPGTRLLVL.